The clone carrying this T cell receptor beta chain has a count of ten or more. The antigen is not known. A single-stranded UMI oligo with SP2 sequence was ligated to cDNA 3' ends. First-round PCR used about 4 cycles and beta primers RC1.1 and RC1.2 covering TRBC1 and TRBC2. Using its own MiXCR run on the UMI-ligation and nested PCR reads, TCRdb lists one record per CDR3 protein. The data contain around 44,000 distinct CDR3 sequences, over 15% of them singletons. KT2, a clone with a known TCR, was spiked into unfractionated PBMC. A range of KT2-to-PBMC ratios was made using fixed PBMC numbers. This sample stems from a study of quantifying T cell responses using KT2 cells. Overall study context: TCR alpha and beta constant-region primers primed reverse transcription of RNA.

Points from the study as a whole: Counts of KT2 alpha and beta sequences rose linearly with the number of KT2 cells added.

The germline CDR1 and CDR2 sequences are DFQATT and SNEGSKA (reference sequence). V was shortened by 5 bases and J by 2 bases, with 22 bases between the two germline ends. The CDR3 runs 16 residues. V and J are TRBV20-1 and TRBJ2-7; D remains unclear. The sample was PBMCs spiked with cells of the T cell clone KT2. This sequence was found in a human donor. The CDR3 nucleotides are TGCAGTGCTGCACCCACTCCCTCAAAACCCCCCTACGAGCAGTACTTC. This translates into CSAAPTPSKPPYEQYF.